The rows below give T cell receptor beta chains drawn from one sample of a study of Ad26.COV2.S vaccination and SARS-CoV-2 variants. Clones were read by immunoSEQ multiplex PCR, and TCRdb kept only the in-frame ones, dropping some. In the table there are about 350,000 clones, about 85% of which are singletons. The specimen comprised peripheral blood, sampled in a trial of Ad26.COV2.S vaccine versus placebo. These receptor sequences come from a person between 18 and 60 years old who received the Ad26.COV2.S COVID-19 vaccine or a placebo. Each CDR3 is given with its conserved first and last residue. The order of the fields is J gene, V gene, clone size, D gene, CDR3 protein, CDR3 DNA. A D gene is named only where the DNA matches it firmly. Clone size is stated in some rows and not others, as once, few, many or a class when expanded.

j_call: TRBJ2-1; v_call: TRBV5-1; clone_size: -; d_call: TRBD2; cdr3_aa: CASSPSGGPSSYNEQFF; cdr3_nt: TGCGCCAGCAGCCCAAGCGGGGGGCCCAGCTCCTACAATGAGCAGTTCTTC
j_call: TRBJ2-1; v_call: TRBV29-1; clone_size: -; d_call: -; cdr3_aa: CSAAAPLGNNEQFF; cdr3_nt: TGCAGCGCTGCCGCCCCCCTGGGGAACAATGAGCAGTTCTTC
j_call: TRBJ1-4; v_call: TRBV15; clone_size: once; d_call: TRBD1; cdr3_aa: CATSRGGSGGPRGINEKLFF; cdr3_nt: TGTGCCACCAGCAGAGGAGGTTCAGGGGGCCCGCGCGGGATCAATGAAAAACTGTTTTTT
j_call: TRBJ1-5; v_call: TRBV4-3; clone_size: -; d_call: -; cdr3_aa: CASSHYMGFQPQHF; cdr3_nt: TGCGCCAGCAGCCATTATATGGGGTTTCAGCCCCAGCATTTT
j_call: TRBJ2-1; v_call: TRBV5-4; clone_size: -; d_call: TRBD2; cdr3_aa: CASSLGLAGDLEQFF; cdr3_nt: TGTGCCAGCAGCTTGGGGCTAGCGGGAGATCTTGAGCAGTTCTTC
j_call: TRBJ1-2; v_call: TRBV6-2/TRBV6-3; clone_size: -; d_call: -; cdr3_aa: CASSRPKTTNYGYTF; cdr3_nt: TGTGCCAGCAGCCGCCCCAAAACAACTAACTATGGCTACACCTTC
j_call: TRBJ1-2; v_call: TRBV10-3; clone_size: -; d_call: TRBD1; cdr3_aa: CAISLRDSSINYGYTF; cdr3_nt: TGTGCCATCAGCCTCCGGGACAGCTCAATTAACTATGGCTACACCTTC
j_call: TRBJ2-5; v_call: TRBV30; clone_size: once; d_call: -; cdr3_aa: CAWNSQGEETQYF; cdr3_nt: TGTGCCTGGAACTCACAGGGTGAGGAGACCCAGTACTTC
j_call: TRBJ2-7; v_call: TRBV6-2/TRBV6-3; clone_size: -; d_call: TRBD2; cdr3_aa: CASSYSIAGGPYEQYF; cdr3_nt: TGTGCCAGCAGTTACTCTATAGCGGGAGGGCCATACGAGCAGTACTTC
j_call: TRBJ2-7; v_call: TRBV12-5; clone_size: -; d_call: -; cdr3_aa: CASGQPLQGLLGGHDF; cdr3_nt: TGTGCTAGTGGTCAGCCCTTACAGGGCCTGCTGGGAGGTCATGACTTC
j_call: TRBJ1-6; v_call: TRBV4-3; clone_size: -; d_call: -; cdr3_aa: CASSQDPSNNSPLHF; cdr3_nt: TGCGCCAGCAGCCAAGATCCCAGTAATAATTCACCCCTCCACTTT
j_call: TRBJ2-7; v_call: TRBV15; clone_size: -; d_call: -; cdr3_aa: CATRGPEGEQYF; cdr3_nt: TGTGCCACCAGAGGGCCTGAGGGCGAGCAGTACTTC
j_call: TRBJ2-3; v_call: TRBV5-1; clone_size: -; d_call: TRBD1; cdr3_aa: CASSSRTGGFTDTQYF; cdr3_nt: TGCGCCAGCAGCTCTCGGACAGGGGGCTTCACAGATACGCAGTATTTT
j_call: TRBJ1-3; v_call: TRBV28; clone_size: -; d_call: -; cdr3_aa: CASSPPNRATGNTIYF; cdr3_nt: TGTGCCAGCAGTCCCCCGAACCGGGCGACTGGAAACACCATATATTTT
j_call: TRBJ2-1; v_call: TRBV28; clone_size: -; d_call: TRBD2; cdr3_aa: CASSAAGGGYNEQFF; cdr3_nt: TGTGCCAGCAGTGCAGCGGGGGGCGGCTACAATGAGCAGTTCTTC
j_call: TRBJ1-4; v_call: TRBV7-9; clone_size: once; d_call: TRBD1; cdr3_aa: CASSLASGQGLINEKLFF; cdr3_nt: TGTGCCAGCAGCTTAGCCTCGGGACAGGGGCTAATTAATGAAAAACTGTTTTTT
j_call: TRBJ2-1; v_call: TRBV7-9; clone_size: -; d_call: TRBD2; cdr3_aa: CASSYRAGTSGSSYNEQFF; cdr3_nt: TGTGCCAGCAGCTACCGAGCCGGGACTAGCGGGAGTTCCTACAATGAGCAGTTCTTC
j_call: TRBJ2-5; v_call: TRBV27; clone_size: -; d_call: -; cdr3_aa: CASSQLRGPGGPSLETQYF; cdr3_nt: TGTGCCAGCAGTCAATTACGGGGCCCGGGGGGCCCCAGTTTAGAGACCCAGTACTTC
j_call: TRBJ1-1; v_call: TRBV19; clone_size: -; d_call: -; cdr3_aa: CASSTHRVPSEAFF; cdr3_nt: TGTGCCAGTAGTACCCACAGGGTTCCGTCTGAAGCTTTCTTT
j_call: TRBJ1-1; v_call: TRBV27; clone_size: once; d_call: -; cdr3_aa: CASSLFPGANTEAFF; cdr3_nt: TGTGCCAGCAGTTTATTTCCAGGGGCGAACACTGAAGCTTTCTTT
j_call: TRBJ2-1; v_call: TRBV13; clone_size: -; d_call: TRBD2; cdr3_aa: CASSLIFRFRLAGAAGSSYNEQFF; cdr3_nt: TGTGCCAGCAGCTTAATCTTCCGCTTTCGGCTAGCGGGGGCCGCGGGTAGCTCCTACAATGAGCAGTTCTTC
j_call: TRBJ2-7; v_call: TRBV9; clone_size: -; d_call: -; cdr3_aa: CASSRSLGGGGYPYEQYF; cdr3_nt: TGTGCCAGCAGCCGATCTCTAGGGGGGGGAGGTTACCCCTACGAGCAGTACTTC
j_call: TRBJ2-7; v_call: TRBV9; clone_size: once; d_call: -; cdr3_aa: CASSALAMSYEQYF; cdr3_nt: TGTGCCAGCAGCGCCCTAGCGATGTCCTACGAGCAGTACTTC
j_call: TRBJ2-3; v_call: TRBV5-1; clone_size: -; d_call: -; cdr3_aa: CASTVDRADTQYF; cdr3_nt: TGCGCCAGCACCGTTGATCGGGCAGATACGCAGTATTTT
j_call: TRBJ1-1; v_call: TRBV30; clone_size: -; d_call: -; cdr3_aa: CAWSVLANTEAFF; cdr3_nt: TGTGCCTGGAGTGTATTGGCGAACACTGAAGCTTTCTTT
j_call: TRBJ2-7; v_call: TRBV11-2; clone_size: -; d_call: -; cdr3_aa: CASSRGQGGYEQYF; cdr3_nt: TGTGCCAGCAGCCGAGGGCAGGGAGGCTACGAGCAGTACTTC